The 26 T cell receptor beta chains below all came from one sample that was sequenced in a study of cytomegalovirus exposure and HLA in healthy donors. PCR involved 60 Vbeta and 13 Jbeta primers. Sequencing used immunoSEQ multiplex PCR; TCRdb keeps in-frame clones, though not all of them. This sample has 150,000 to 250,000 clones, with over 65% found just once. Sequenced: PBMCs. The receptors were gathered from a boy aged 2 to 10 in good health and CMV-seronegative.

The V call is TRBV5-4, the J call TRBJ2-3, with 11 bases identical to TRBD1. V shed 4 bases and J 3 bases; nucleotides not matched to a gene: 7. Germline values: CDR1 SGHNT, CDR2 YYREEE (reference sequence). The CDR3 spans 16 residues. This CDR3 reads CASSPTDRGQTDTQYF. DNA for the CDR3: TGTGCCAGCAGCCCCACGGACAGGGGGCAGACAGATACGCAGTATTTT.

The chain has TRBV7-9 and TRBJ2-3; D uncertain. Germline CDR1 reads SEHNR; CDR2 reads FQNEAQ (reference sequence). V was clipped by 3 bases and J by 0 bases, with 7 bases between them. The CDR3 is made up of 14 amino acids. CDR3 bases: TGTGCCAGCAGCTTCTCTACTAGCACAGATACGCAGTATTTT. Its protein product is CASSFSTSTDTQYF.

The J gene is TRBJ1-1, the V gene TRBV9; TRBD1 matches 7 bases. Germline V gives CDR1 SGDLS, CDR2 YYNGEE. Germline trimming cut 3 bases from V and 2 bases from J; bases unmatched to any gene: 7. CDR3 length: 15 residues. CDR3 loop: CASSAGGQSNTEAFF. DNA for the CDR3: TGTGCCAGCAGCGCAGGGGGACAGTCTAACACTGAAGCTTTCTTT. Full variable domain (outside the CDR3, taken from reference TRBV9 and TRBJ1-1): DSGVTQTPKHLITATGQRVTLRCSPRSGDLSVYWYQQSLDQGLQFLIQYYNGEERAKGNILERFSAQQFPDLHSELNLSSLELGDSALYFCASSAGGQSNTEAFFGQGTRLTVV.

The genes are TRBV18 and TRBJ1-6, with a tentative D call TRBD1 (5 bases). The CDR3 has 17 residues. V was cut by 6 bases and J by 0 bases, with 15 bases left in between. Germline CDR1 reads KGHSH; CDR2 reads LQKENI. CDR3 bases: TGTGCCAGCTCCCCGCGGGACGGCAGCTCCTATAATTCACCCCTCCACTTT. This encodes CASSPRDGSSYNSPLHF.

The rearrangement uses TRBV19 and TRBJ2-1; D ambiguous. V dropped 7 bases and J dropped 0 bases, with 10 bases sitting between them. Germline CDR1 LNHDA, CDR2 SQIVND (reference sequence). The CDR3 totals 14 residues. The CDR3 sequence is CASTPQLSYNEQFF. The DNA for the CDR3 is TGTGCCAGTACCCCACAGCTCTCCTACAATGAGCAGTTCTTC.

The rearrangement uses TRBV7-9 and TRBJ1-2, with unresolved D. V was pared by 5 bases and J by 6 bases, with 13 bases between. This CDR3 has 13 amino acids. CDR1 is SEHNR and CDR2 is FQNEAQ in the germline V gene (reference sequence). This chain's CDR3 is CASSPRSENGYTF. The CDR3 DNA sequence: TGTGCCAGCAGCCCGCGTTCGGAGAATGGCTACACCTTC.

The gene calls are TRBV5-6 and TRBJ2-3; D may be TRBD2 (5 bases). Trimming cost V 2 bases and J 1 base, with 17 bases left between them. Germline lookup yields CDR1 SGHDT and CDR2 YYEEEE. The CDR3 is 17 amino acids. The CDR3 loop reads CASSLIRYIGGTDTQYF. DNA of the CDR3: TGTGCCAGCAGCTTAATTCGGTATATCGGGGGCACAGATACGCAGTATTTT.

The V gene is TRBV19, the J gene TRBJ2-1, with unresolved D. Germline CDR1 reads LNHDA; CDR2 reads SQIVND (reference sequence). V was pared by 1 base and J by 6 bases, with 13 bases between. CDR3 length equals 15 residues. CDR3 in DNA: TGTGCCAGTAGTATAGCTAGGCTCCGGTCCAATGAGCAGTTCTTC. Translation: CASSIARLRSNEQFF.

This sequence joins TRBV7-2 and TRBJ1-1, with TRBD1 matching 7 bases. The V gene end was trimmed by 5 bases and the J gene end by 4 bases; junction bases not matched to a gene: 7. Looked up from germline, CDR1 is SGHTA and CDR2 is FQGNSA. CDR3 length equals 14 residues. CDR3 residues: CASSRYTGVTEAFF. The CDR3 DNA sequence: TGTGCCAGCAGCCGATACACAGGGGTCACTGAAGCTTTCTTT.

With regard to this clone: Germline is not matched at one junction end, which may reflect a read error. The CDR3, as DNA: TGCGCCAGCGGCTTGTCACAGGGAGACTATGGCTACACCTTC. This translates into CASGLSQGDYGYTF. V gene TRBV5-1 combines with J gene TRBJ1-2, with D possibly TRBD1 on 6 matching bases. The CDR3 is made up of 14 amino acids. Germline V gene sequence: CDR1 SGHRS, CDR2 YFSETQ.

This clone was seen a handful of times. This sequence joins TRBV6-5 and TRBJ1-5; D might be TRBD1 (6 bases). The germline V gene has CDR1 MNHEY and CDR2 SVGAGI. Trimming left V 2 bases short and J 0 bases short, with 11 bases between. The CDR3 spans 16 residues. This chain's CDR3 is CASSYGGLYSNQPQHF. The CDR3 DNA reads TGTGCCAGCAGTTACGGGGGCCTCTATAGCAATCAGCCCCAGCATTTT.

V and J are TRBV23-1 and TRBJ1-2; D gene uncertain. TRBV23-1 carries the ORF label, with uncertain function. This CDR3 contains 12 residues. Trimming took off 4 bases at V and 14 bases at J, with 17 bases between the two ends. The CDR3 DNA reads as TGCGCCAGCAGTCCCGCCCCTGAGGGAGGGACCTTC. It translates to CASSPAPEGGTF.

This clone was seen more than once but under ten times. This chain links TRBV6-1 with TRBJ2-7; 10 bases are a match to TRBD1. The CDR3 has 15 amino acids. V gave up 6 bases and J gave up 3 bases; unmatched junction bases: 8. Germline CDR1 MNHNS, CDR2 SASEGT. The CDR3 nucleotides are TGTGCCAGCAGGACGGACAGGGGGAAAATCTACGAGCAGTACTTC. Amino acids: CASRTDRGKIYEQYF.

V gene TRBV18 combines with J gene TRBJ1-6; D ambiguous. Germline CDR1 KGHSH, CDR2 LQKENI. V shed 2 bases and J shed 6 bases, with 11 bases lying between them. This CDR3 comprises 15 residues. The DNA for the CDR3 is TGTGCCAGCTCACCAACACCGGGTGGTAATTCACCCCTCCACTTT. Translation: CASSPTPGGNSPLHF.

The chain joins TRBV6-1 to TRBJ1-2; D may be TRBD1 (6 bases). CDR1 is MNHNS and CDR2 is SASEGT in the germline V gene. V shed 5 bases and J shed 4 bases, with 14 bases lying between them. The CDR3 contains 14 residues. The CDR3 region has the DNA TGTGCCAGCAGTCGGACCCGACAGGCCTATGGCTACACCTTC. Its protein is CASSRTRQAYGYTF.

The chain's CDR3 is CASSLGGQTGYTF. In nucleotides, the CDR3 is TGTGCCAGCAGCTTAGGGGGACAAACCGGCTACACCTTC. The rearrangement uses TRBV11-2 and TRBJ1-2; D may be TRBD1 (6 bases). CDR1 is SGHAT, CDR2 FQNNGV, per germline. This CDR3 has 13 amino acids. The V and J ends lost 1 base and 8 bases respectively, with 11 bases between them.

The genes are TRBV7-9 and TRBJ2-2; a possible D gene is TRBD2 (5 bases). The germline V gene encodes CDR1 SEHNR and CDR2 FQNEAQ (reference sequence). V was pared by 3 bases and J by 3 bases, with 14 bases between. The CDR3 spans 16 residues. As DNA, the CDR3 is TGTGCCAGCAGCTTCCTGACGGGGTGGGACACCGGGGAGCTGTTTTTT. Translation gives CASSFLTGWDTGELFF.

V usage is TRBV27 and J usage is TRBJ1-2, with TRBD1 matching 9 bases. CDR3 size: 13 residues. J gave up 8 bases and V 7 bases, and 8 bases lay outside the gene matches. Germline V gene sequence: CDR1 MNHEY, CDR2 SMNVEV (reference sequence). The CDR3 nucleotides read TGTGCCAGCAAGAAACAGGGGGCAATGGGCTACACCTTC. Its protein is CASKKQGAMGYTF.

The chain links TRBV7-2 to TRBJ2-5; TRBD2 aligns across 8 bases. CDR1 SGHTA and CDR2 FQGNSA come from the germline V gene. V was clipped by 11 bases and J by 1 base; unmatched bases: 9. The CDR3 covers 14 residues. CDR3 protein: CADQRGPGQETQYF. CDR3 sequence (DNA): TGTGCCGATCAGCGGGGGCCGGGCCAAGAGACCCAGTACTTC.

The chain joins TRBV6-1 to TRBJ2-7; tentative D call: TRBD1 (5 bases). Germline CDR1 reads MNHNS; CDR2 reads SASEGT. V lost 6 bases and J 4 bases, leaving 16 bases between the germline ends. The CDR3 is 14 amino acids. The CDR3 DNA sequence: TGTGCCAGCAGGTCACAGGAATTAACTTACGAGCAGTACTTC. As protein: CASRSQELTYEQYF.

The V call is TRBV4-2, the J call TRBJ1-2; 7 bases are shared with TRBD1. This CDR3 has 12 residues. CDR1 is LGHNA and CDR2 is YNFKEQ in the germline V gene. The J segment lost 6 bases and the V segment lost 6 bases, leaving 4 bases of the junction unmatched. The CDR3 DNA reads as TGTGCCAGCAGGCGAGGGGGCAATGGCTACACCTTC. Protein: CASRRGGNGYTF.

A few counts support this clone. The chain uses TRBV29-1 and TRBJ1-2; D possibly corresponds to TRBD1 (5 bases). This CDR3 region has 14 residues. The germline CDR1 and CDR2 sequences are SQVTM and ANQGSEA. Deletions cut 5 bases from V and 5 bases from J, with 18 bases between. CDR3 sequence reads: CSVSPLQAWYGYTF. As DNA, the CDR3 is TGCAGCGTTTCACCGCTACAGGCGTGGTATGGCTACACCTTC.

This chain connects TRBV21-1 to TRBJ2-1; TRBD2, the table's D call, was not compared with the DNA. TRBV21-1 is an annotated pseudogene. The CDR3 sequence is 16 residues long. In nucleotides, the CDR3 is TGTGCCAGCAGCAAAGTGAGGGCGGGGTCCTACAATGAGCAGTTCTTC. Translated: CASSKVRAGSYNEQFF.

This clone was counted a few times. The V call is TRBV6-5, the J call TRBJ2-7, with 11 bases lining up with TRBD2. This CDR3 is built from 15 residues. CDR1 and CDR2 (germline): MNHEY, SVGAGI. V trimming: 4 bases; J trimming: 1 base; junction bases outside the gene matches: 3. DNA of the CDR3: TGTGCCAGCAGTTTTAGCGGGGGGGGTTCCTACGAGCAGTACTTC. Protein: CASSFSGGGSYEQYF.

The rearrangement links TRBV7-9 to TRBJ1-1, with TRBD1 as a possible D gene (5 bases). The V end lost 1 base, the J end lost 10 bases, and 7 bases lay between the germline ends. The germline V gene has CDR1 SEHNR and CDR2 FQNEAQ (reference sequence). The CDR3 consists of 11 residues. The CDR3 nucleotides are TGTGCCAGCAGCTTAGGGGGGGGAGCTTTCTTT. This translates into CASSLGGGAFF. The full variable domain, in which reference TRBV7-9 and TRBJ1-1 provide the parts outside the CDR3, is DTGVSQNPRHKITKRGQNVTFRCDPISEHNRLYWYRQTLGQGPEFLTYFQNEAQLEKSRLLSDRFSAERPKGSFSTLEIQRTEQGDSAMYLCASSLGGGAFFGQGTRLTVV.

The chain couples TRBV5-6 to TRBJ1-4, with D uncertain. Germline V CDR1 and CDR2: SGHDT, YYEEEE. Trimming removed 0 bases from V and 4 bases from J, with 7 bases in between. CDR3 length: 14 amino acids. The CDR3 DNA follows: TGTGCCAGCAGCTTGGACAGAGATAATGAAAAACTGTTTTTT. Translated, it gives CASSLDRDNEKLFF.